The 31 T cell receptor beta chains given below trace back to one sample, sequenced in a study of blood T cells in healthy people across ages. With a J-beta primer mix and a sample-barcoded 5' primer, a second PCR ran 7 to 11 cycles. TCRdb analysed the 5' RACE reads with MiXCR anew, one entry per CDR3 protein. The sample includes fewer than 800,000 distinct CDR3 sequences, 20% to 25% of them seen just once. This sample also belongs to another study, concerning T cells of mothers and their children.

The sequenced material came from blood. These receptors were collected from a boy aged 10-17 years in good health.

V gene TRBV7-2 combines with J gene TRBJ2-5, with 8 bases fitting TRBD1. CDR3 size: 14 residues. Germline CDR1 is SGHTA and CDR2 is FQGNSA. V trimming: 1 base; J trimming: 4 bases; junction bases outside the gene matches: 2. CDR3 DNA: TGTGCCAGCAGCTTAGGACAGGGGATAGAGACCCAGTACTTC. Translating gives CASSLGQGIETQYF.

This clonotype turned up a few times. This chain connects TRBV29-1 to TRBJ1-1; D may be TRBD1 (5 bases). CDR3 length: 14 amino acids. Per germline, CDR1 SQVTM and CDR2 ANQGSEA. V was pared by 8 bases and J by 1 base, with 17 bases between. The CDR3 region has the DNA TGCAGCACTCTAGGGGACGGGGAGAACACTGAAGCTTTCTTT. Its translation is CSTLGDGENTEAFF.

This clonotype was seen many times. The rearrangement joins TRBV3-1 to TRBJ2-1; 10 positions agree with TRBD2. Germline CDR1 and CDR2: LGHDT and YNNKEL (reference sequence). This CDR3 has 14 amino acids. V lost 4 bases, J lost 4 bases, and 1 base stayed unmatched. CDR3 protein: CASSRTSGYNEQFF. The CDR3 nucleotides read TGTGCCAGCAGCCGGACTAGCGGTTACAATGAGCAGTTCTTC.

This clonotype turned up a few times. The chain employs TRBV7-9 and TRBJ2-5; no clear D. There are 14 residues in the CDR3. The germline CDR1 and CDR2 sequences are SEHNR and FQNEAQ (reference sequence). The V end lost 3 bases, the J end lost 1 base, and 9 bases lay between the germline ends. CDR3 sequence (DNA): TGTGCCAGCAGCTTGGAACGGACCCAAGAGACCCAGTACTTC. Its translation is CASSLERTQETQYF.

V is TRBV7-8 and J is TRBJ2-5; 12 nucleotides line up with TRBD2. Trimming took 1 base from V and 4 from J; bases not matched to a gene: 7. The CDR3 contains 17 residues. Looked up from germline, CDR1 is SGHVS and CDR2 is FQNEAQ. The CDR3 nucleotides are TGTGCCAGCAGCTTAGATGGACTAGCGGGGTTCCGAGAGACCCAGTACTTC. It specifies CASSLDGLAGFRETQYF.

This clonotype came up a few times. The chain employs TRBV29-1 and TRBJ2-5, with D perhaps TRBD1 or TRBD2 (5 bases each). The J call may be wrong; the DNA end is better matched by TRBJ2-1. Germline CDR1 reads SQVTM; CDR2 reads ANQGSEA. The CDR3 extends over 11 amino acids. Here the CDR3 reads CSAEGDDEQFF. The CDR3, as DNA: TGCAGCGCCGAAGGGGACGATGAGCAGTTCTTC.

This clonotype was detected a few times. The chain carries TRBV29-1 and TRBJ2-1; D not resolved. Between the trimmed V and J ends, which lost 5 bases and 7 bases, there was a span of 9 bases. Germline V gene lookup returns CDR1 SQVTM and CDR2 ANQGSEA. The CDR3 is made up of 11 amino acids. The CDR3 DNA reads TGCAGCGTTCGATTGGGGAATGAGCAGTTCTTC. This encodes CSVRLGNEQFF.

CDR3 coding DNA: TGTGCCAGCAGCTTATTCCTAGCGGGGGGGTCCACAGATACGCAGTATTTT. The encoded protein is CASSLFLAGGSTDTQYF. The J gene is TRBJ2-3, the V gene TRBV7-8; 12 bases fit TRBD2. This CDR3 spans 17 amino acids. The V segment lost 2 bases and the J segment 2 bases; nucleotides outside the gene matches: 5. Germline V gene data show CDR1 as SGHVS and CDR2 as FQNEAQ.

CDR3 in amino acids: CASSPPSGSMYEQFF. The CDR3 DNA follows: TGTGCCAGCAGCCCTCCTAGCGGGAGTATGTATGAGCAGTTCTTC. The J gene is TRBJ2-1, the V gene TRBV7-9; the match to TRBD2 covers 10 bases. Germline CDR1 SEHNR, CDR2 FQNEAQ (reference sequence). The V gene end was trimmed by 5 bases and the J gene end by 8 bases; junction bases not matched to a gene: 9. This CDR3 contains 15 residues.

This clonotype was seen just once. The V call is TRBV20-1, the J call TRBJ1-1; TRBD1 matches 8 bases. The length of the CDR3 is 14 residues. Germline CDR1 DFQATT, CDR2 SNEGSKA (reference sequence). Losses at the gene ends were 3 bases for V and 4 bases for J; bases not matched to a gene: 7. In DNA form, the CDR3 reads TGCAGTGCTAGCGAACCGACAGGGGTCACTGAAGCTTTCTTT. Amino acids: CSASEPTGVTEAFF.

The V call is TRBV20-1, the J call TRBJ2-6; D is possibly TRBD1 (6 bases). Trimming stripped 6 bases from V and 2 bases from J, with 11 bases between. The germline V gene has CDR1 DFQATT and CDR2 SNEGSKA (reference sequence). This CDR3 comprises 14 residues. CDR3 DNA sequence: TGCAGTGCCAGAAACAGGGCTGGGGCCAACGTCCTGACTTTC. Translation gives CSARNRAGANVLTF.

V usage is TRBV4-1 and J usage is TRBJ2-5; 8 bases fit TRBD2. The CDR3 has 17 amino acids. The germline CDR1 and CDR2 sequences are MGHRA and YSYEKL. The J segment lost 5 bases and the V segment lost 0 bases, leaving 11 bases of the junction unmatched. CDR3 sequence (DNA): TGCGCCAGCAGCCAAGAGCGATTAGCGGGGTCGAGGGAGACCCAGTACTTC. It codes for CASSQERLAGSRETQYF.

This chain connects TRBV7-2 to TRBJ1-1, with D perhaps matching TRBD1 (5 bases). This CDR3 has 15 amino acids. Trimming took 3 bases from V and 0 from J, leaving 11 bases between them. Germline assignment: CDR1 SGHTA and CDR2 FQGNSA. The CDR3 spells CASSFHGGLNTEAFF. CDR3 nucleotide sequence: TGTGCCAGCAGCTTTCACGGGGGGTTGAACACTGAAGCTTTCTTT.

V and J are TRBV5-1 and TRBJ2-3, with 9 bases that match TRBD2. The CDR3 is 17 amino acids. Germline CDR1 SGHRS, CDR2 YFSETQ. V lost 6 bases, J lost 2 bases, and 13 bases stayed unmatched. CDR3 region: CASTRPSGDLTTDTQYF. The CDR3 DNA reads TGCGCCAGCACCCGTCCTAGCGGGGACCTTACCACAGATACGCAGTATTTT.

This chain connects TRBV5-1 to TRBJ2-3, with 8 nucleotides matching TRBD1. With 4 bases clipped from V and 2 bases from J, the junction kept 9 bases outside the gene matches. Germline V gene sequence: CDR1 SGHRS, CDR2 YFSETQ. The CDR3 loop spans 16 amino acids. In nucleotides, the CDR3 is TGCGCCAGCAGCGTTGGGACAGGAGGAGCCACAGATACGCAGTATTTT. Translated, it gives CASSVGTGGATDTQYF.

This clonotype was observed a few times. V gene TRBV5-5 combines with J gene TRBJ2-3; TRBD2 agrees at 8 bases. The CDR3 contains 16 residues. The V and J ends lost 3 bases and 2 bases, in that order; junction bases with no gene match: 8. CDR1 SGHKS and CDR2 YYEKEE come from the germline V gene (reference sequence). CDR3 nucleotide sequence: TGTGCCAGCAGCTCCGGGGTAGCGGGGCCCACAGATACGCAGTATTTT. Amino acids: CASSSGVAGPTDTQYF. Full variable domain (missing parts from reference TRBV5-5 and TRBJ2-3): DAGVTQSPTHLIKTRGQQVTLRCSPISGHKSVSWYQQVLGQGPQFIFQYYEKEERGRGNFPDRFSARQFPNYSSELNVNALLLGDSALYLCASSSGVAGPTDTQYFGPGTRLTVL.

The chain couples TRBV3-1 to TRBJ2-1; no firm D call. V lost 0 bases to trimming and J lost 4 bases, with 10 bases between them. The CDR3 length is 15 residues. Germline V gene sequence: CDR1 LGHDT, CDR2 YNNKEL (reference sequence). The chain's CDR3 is CASSQDLGGYNEQFF. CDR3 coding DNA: TGTGCCAGCAGCCAAGATCTTGGCGGATACAATGAGCAGTTCTTC.

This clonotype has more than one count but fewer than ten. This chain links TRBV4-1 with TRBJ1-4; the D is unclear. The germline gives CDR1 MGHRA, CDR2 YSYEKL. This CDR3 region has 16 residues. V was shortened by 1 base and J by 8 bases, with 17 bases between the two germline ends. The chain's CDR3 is CASSQVGQTTGEKLFF. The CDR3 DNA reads TGCGCCAGCAGCCAAGTGGGTCAGACGACTGGGGAAAAACTGTTTTTT.

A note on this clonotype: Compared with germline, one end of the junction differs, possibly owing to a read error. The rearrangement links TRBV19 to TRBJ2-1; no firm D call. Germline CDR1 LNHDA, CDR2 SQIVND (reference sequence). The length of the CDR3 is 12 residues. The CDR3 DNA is TGTGCCGGTAGTCCAACAAACAATGAGCAGTTCTTC. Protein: CAGSPTNNEQFF.

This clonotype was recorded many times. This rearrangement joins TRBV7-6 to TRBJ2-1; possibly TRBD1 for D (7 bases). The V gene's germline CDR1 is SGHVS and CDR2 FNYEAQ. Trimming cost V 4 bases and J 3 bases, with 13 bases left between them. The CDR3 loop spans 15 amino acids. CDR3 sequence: CASSSRQGGYNEQFF. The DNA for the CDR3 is TGTGCCAGCAGCTCCCGACAGGGAGGCTACAATGAGCAGTTCTTC.

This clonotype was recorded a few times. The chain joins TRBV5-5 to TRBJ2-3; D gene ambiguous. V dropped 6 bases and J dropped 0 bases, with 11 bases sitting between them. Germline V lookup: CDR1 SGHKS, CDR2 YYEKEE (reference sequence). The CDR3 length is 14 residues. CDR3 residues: CASTYTSSTDTQYF. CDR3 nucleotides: TGTGCCAGCACGTACACTTCTAGCACAGATACGCAGTATTTT.

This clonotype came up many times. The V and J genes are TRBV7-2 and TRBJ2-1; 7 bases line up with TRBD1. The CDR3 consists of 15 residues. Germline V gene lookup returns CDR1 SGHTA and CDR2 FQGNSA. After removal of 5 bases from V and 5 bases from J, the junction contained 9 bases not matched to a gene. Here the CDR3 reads CASSRPGTANNEQFF. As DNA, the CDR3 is TGTGCCAGCAGCCGACCCGGGACAGCGAACAATGAGCAGTTCTTC.

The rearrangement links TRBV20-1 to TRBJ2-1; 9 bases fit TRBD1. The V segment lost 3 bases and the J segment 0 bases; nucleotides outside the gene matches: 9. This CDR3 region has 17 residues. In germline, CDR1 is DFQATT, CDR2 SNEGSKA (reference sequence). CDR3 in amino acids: CSASEDRGMSSYNEQFF. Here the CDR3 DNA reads TGCAGTGCTAGTGAAGACAGGGGGATGAGCTCCTACAATGAGCAGTTCTTC.

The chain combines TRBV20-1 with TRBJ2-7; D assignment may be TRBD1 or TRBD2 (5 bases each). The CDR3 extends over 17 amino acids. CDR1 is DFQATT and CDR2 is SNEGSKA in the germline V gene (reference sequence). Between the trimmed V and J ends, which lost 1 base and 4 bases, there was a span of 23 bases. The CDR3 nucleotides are TGCAGTGCTAGAGCCGGGACGACGAGGGCAGGGCGATACGAGCAGTACTTC. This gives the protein CSARAGTTRAGRYEQYF.

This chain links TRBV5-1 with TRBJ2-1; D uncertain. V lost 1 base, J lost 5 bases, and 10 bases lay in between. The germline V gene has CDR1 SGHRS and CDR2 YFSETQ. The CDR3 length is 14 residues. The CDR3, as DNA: TGCGCCAGCAGCTTGAGCGTCGGAAACAATGAGCAGTTCTTC. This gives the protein CASSLSVGNNEQFF.

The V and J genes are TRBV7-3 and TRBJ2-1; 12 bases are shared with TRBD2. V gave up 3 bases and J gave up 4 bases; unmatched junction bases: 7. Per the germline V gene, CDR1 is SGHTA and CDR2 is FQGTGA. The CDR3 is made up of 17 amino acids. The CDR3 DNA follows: TGTGCCAGCAGCTTGAACCTAGCGGGAGGGAGGTACAATGAGCAGTTCTTC. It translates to CASSLNLAGGRYNEQFF.

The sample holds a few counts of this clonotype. CDR3 protein: CSVRGGDLAGEQFF. As DNA, the CDR3 is TGCAGCGTTAGGGGGGGGGACCTCGCGGGTGAGCAGTTCTTC. The chain combines TRBV29-1 with TRBJ2-5, with a tentative D call TRBD2 (7 bases). The J call is uncertain, as TRBJ2-1 better fits the DNA end. Per the germline V gene, CDR1 is SQVTM and CDR2 is ANQGSEA. The CDR3 contains 14 residues.

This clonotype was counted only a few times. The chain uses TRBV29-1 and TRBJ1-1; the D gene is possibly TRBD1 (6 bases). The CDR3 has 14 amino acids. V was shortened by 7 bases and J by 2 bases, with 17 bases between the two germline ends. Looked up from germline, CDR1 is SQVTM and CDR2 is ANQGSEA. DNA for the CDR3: TGCAGCGGGAAGACAGGTTCGCAAAACACTGAAGCTTTCTTT. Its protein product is CSGKTGSQNTEAFF.

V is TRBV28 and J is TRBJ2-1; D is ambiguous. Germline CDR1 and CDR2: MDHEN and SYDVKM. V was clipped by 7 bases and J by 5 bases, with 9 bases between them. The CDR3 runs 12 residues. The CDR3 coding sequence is TGTGCCAGCATGGATCAGGACAATGAGCAGTTCTTC. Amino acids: CASMDQDNEQFF.

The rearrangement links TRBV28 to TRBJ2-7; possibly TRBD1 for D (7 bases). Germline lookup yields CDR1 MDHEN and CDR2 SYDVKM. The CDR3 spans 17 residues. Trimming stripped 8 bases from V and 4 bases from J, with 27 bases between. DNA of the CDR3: TGTGCCAGCTCCGGGAGCCACGGACAGGCCAGACCTTACGAGCAGTACTTC. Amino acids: CASSGSHGQARPYEQYF.

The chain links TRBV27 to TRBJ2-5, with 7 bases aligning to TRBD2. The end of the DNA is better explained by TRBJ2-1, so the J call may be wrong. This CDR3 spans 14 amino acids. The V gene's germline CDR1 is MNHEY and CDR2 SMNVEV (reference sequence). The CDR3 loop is CASRLGTTYNEQFF. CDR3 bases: TGTGCCAGCCGTCTGGGGACTACCTACAATGAGCAGTTCTTC.